This entry describes one T cell receptor beta chain. What it recognizes is unknown. Expressed TCRB transcripts were sequenced because the isolated RNA had all been reverse transcribed beforehand. Profiling relied on immunoSEQ multiplex PCR, and the TCRdb table lists in-frame clones only, not all of them. The sample records around 250,000 clones, approximately 20% being singletons. V trimming: 6 bases; J trimming: 2 bases; junction bases outside the gene matches: 5. CDR1 is SEHNR, CDR2 FQNEAQ, per germline (reference sequence). CDR3 length equals 14 residues. This sample was included in a study of beta chain features in type 1 diabetes. Study-level background: Age, gender and cell yields were alike across patients and healthy donors. Study-level results: The naive, central memory and Treg TCRB repertoires looked more alike in patients than they did in healthy donors. Among all four CD4+ subsets, Type 1 diabetes patients had TCRB CDR3s that were moderately but significantly shorter.

Sequenced: naive CD4+ T cells from blood. This TCR derives from a woman aged 40 to 49 with type 1 diabetes. This chain links TRBV7-9 with TRBJ2-7, with 9 bases lining up with TRBD1. CDR3 sequence reads: CASSRQGGTYEQYF. The CDR3 bases are TGTGCCAGCAGTCGACAGGGGGGGACCTACGAGCAGTACTTC.